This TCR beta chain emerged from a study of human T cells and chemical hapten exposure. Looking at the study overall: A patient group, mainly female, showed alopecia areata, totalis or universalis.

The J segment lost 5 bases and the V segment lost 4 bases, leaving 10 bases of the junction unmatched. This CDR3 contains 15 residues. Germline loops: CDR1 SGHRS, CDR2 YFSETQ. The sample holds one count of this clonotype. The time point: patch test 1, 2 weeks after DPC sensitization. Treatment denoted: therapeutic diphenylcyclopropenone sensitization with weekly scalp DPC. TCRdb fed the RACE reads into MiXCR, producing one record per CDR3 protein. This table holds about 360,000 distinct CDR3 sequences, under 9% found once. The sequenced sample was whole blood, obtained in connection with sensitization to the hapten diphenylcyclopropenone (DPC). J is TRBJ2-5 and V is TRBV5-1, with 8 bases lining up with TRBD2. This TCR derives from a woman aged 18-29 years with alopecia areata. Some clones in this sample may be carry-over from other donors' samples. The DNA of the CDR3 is TGCGCCAGCAGCCCCCCGGGACTAGAGTTGGAGACCCAGTACTTC. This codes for CASSPPGLELETQYF.